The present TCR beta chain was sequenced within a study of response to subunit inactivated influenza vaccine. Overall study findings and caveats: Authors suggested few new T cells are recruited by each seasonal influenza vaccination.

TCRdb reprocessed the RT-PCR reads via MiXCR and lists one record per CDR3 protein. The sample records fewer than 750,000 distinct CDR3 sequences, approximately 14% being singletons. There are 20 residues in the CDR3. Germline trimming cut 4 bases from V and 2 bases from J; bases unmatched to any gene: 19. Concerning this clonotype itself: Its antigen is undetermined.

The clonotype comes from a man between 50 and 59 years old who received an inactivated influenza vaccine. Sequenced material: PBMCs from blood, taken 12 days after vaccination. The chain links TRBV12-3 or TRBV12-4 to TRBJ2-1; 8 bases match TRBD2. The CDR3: CASSSRGNRLATNTYNEQFF. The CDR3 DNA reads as TGTGCCAGCAGTTCCCGTGGGAATAGACTAGCGACAAATACCTACAATGAGCAGTTCTTC.